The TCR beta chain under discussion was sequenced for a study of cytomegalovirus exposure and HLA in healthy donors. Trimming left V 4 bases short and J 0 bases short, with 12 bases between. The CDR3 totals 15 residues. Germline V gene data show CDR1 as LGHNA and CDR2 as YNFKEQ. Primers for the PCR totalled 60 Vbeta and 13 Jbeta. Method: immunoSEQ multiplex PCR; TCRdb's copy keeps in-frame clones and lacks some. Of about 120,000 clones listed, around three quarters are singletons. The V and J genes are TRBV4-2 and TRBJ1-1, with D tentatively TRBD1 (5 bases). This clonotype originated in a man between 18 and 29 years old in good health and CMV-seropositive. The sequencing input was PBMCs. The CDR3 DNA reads TGTGCCAGCAGCCGGAAGACAGACATGAACACTGAAGCTTTCTTT. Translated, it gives CASSRKTDMNTEAFF.